Listed here are 12 T cell receptor beta chains from one sample, sequenced in a study of blood T cell repertoires in COVID-19. Using immunoSEQ multiplex PCR, the repertoire was profiled, and TCRdb retains in-frame clones only, with some absent. The sample gives fewer than 60,000 clones, roughly 84% of which show up once; less than 8% is in the top ten. The sequenced material came from peripheral blood. The receptors shown here come from a human donor in a cohort sampled during active COVID-19.

This clone was seen a single time. V and J are TRBV15 and TRBJ2-1; 8 bases map to TRBD1. This CDR3 has 19 amino acids. The V gene's germline CDR1 is LNHNV and CDR2 YYDKDF (reference sequence). V shed 1 base and J 4 bases; nucleotides not matched to a gene: 15. The CDR3 DNA is TGTGCCACCAGCAGAGCGACAGGGGACGTGTGGTTACCATACAATGAGCAGTTCTTC. It yields the protein CATSRATGDVWLPYNEQFF. Using reference TRBV15 and TRBJ2-1 for the parts outside the CDR3, the full variable domain is DAMVIQNPRYQVTQFGKPVTLSCSQTLNHNVMYWYQQKSSQAPKLLFHYYDKDFNNEADTPDNFQSRRPNTSFCFLDIRSPGLGDTAMYLCATSRATGDVWLPYNEQFFGPGTRLTVL.

This clone was observed a handful of times. V gene TRBV20-1 combines with J gene TRBJ1-1; the D is unclear. Germline CDR1 and CDR2: DFQATT and SNEGSKA (reference sequence). V was trimmed by 3 bases and J by 10 bases, leaving 15 bases between them. This CDR3 has 12 amino acids. The CDR3 DNA is TGCAGTGCTAGTTCGGGTTTGACCGGAGCTTTCTTT. Translation: CSASSGLTGAFF.

The chain employs TRBV2 and TRBJ2-5; a weak D match, TRBD1 (5 bases). CDR3 length: 14 residues. The V and J ends lost 4 bases and 6 bases respectively, with 15 bases between them. Germline CDR1 is SNHLY and CDR2 is FYNNEI. CDR3 sequence reads: CASSARQGEQTQYF. The CDR3 DNA follows: TGTGCCAGCAGTGCTCGGCAGGGTGAACAGACCCAGTACTTC.

The V gene is TRBV7-9, the J gene TRBJ2-6, with a tentative D call TRBD2 (6 bases). This CDR3 has 16 residues. Germline V gene sequence: CDR1 SEHNR, CDR2 FQNEAQ (reference sequence). The V gene lost 0 bases and the J gene lost 4 bases, with 10 bases spanning the gap. CDR3 DNA sequence: TGTGCCAGCAGCTTAGCGCGGGGTAGCGGGGCCAACGTCCTGACTTTC. It translates to CASSLARGSGANVLTF.

The genes are TRBV28 and TRBJ1-5, with 8 bases fitting TRBD1. V trimming: 6 bases; J trimming: 0 bases; junction bases outside the gene matches: 7. The CDR3 has 16 residues. Germline V gene data show CDR1 as MDHEN and CDR2 as SYDVKM. Here the CDR3 reads CASREDRAHSNQPQHF. For the CDR3, the DNA is TGTGCCAGCAGGGAGGACAGGGCCCATAGCAATCAGCCCCAGCATTTT.

J is TRBJ2-7 and V is TRBV29-1, with TRBD2 matching over 8 bases. The length of the CDR3 is 17 residues. Germline V gene lookup returns CDR1 SQVTM and CDR2 ANQGSEA. The V segment lost 5 bases and the J segment 0 bases; nucleotides outside the gene matches: 15. The CDR3 DNA is TGCAGCGTTCCCCATCCCTCACTAGCGGATAGCTCCTACGAGCAGTACTTC. Its translation is CSVPHPSLADSSYEQYF.

CDR3 bases: TGTGCCAGTAGTGGCCTTGCAACTAATGAAAAACTGTTTTTT. Its protein is CASSGLATNEKLFF. This chain joins TRBV19 and TRBJ1-4, with D unresolved. V gave up 5 bases and J gave up 0 bases, with 7 bases separating them. The CDR3 is made up of 14 amino acids. Per germline, CDR1 LNHDA and CDR2 SQIVND (reference sequence).

This clone appeared a single time. The chain employs TRBV7-2 and TRBJ2-7; 8 bases map to TRBD2. V lost 7 bases to trimming and J lost 5 bases; unmatched junction nucleotides: 10. The CDR3 sequence is 14 residues long. CDR1 is SGHTA, CDR2 FQGNSA, per germline. CDR3 region: CASTPGGAPHEQYF. CDR3 DNA sequence: TGTGCCAGCACCCCGGGGGGGGCGCCCCACGAGCAGTACTTC.

This clone appeared a single time. This rearrangement joins TRBV5-6 to TRBJ1-2, with TRBD1 identical over 9 bases. V lost 1 base and J lost 7; bases outside the gene matches: 5. CDR3 length equals 14 residues. Germline CDR1 and CDR2: SGHDT and YYEEEE. CDR3 nucleotide sequence: TGTGCCAGCAGCTTGTTTGGGACAGGGAGTGGCTACACCTTC. Encoded protein: CASSLFGTGSGYTF.

This clone has only one observation. CDR3 residues: CASSVASGGYNEQFF. CDR3 sequence (DNA): TGTGCCAGCAGCGTAGCTAGCGGGGGATACAATGAGCAGTTCTTC. V is TRBV9 and J is TRBJ2-1, with 10 bases that match TRBD2. CDR3 size: 15 residues. The germline V gene has CDR1 SGDLS and CDR2 YYNGEE. V shed 0 bases, J shed 4 bases, and the junction held 1 base outside the gene matches.

V is TRBV10-3 and J is TRBJ2-3; 14 bases agree with TRBD2. After removal of 8 bases from V and 2 bases from J, the junction contained 6 bases not matched to a gene. The CDR3 consists of 16 residues. Looked up from germline, CDR1 is ENHRY and CDR2 is SYGVKD. The CDR3 sequence is CAIAGTSGSITDTQYF. The CDR3 nucleotides read TGTGCCATCGCCGGGACTAGCGGGAGTATCACAGATACGCAGTATTTT.

This clone occurred once. The rearrangement joins TRBV6-2 or TRBV6-3 to TRBJ1-5; TRBD1 aligns across 12 bases. The germline V gene encodes CDR1 MNHEY and CDR2 SVGEGT. V trimming: 4 bases; J trimming: 7 bases; junction bases outside the gene matches: 11. CDR3 length equals 17 residues. The CDR3 nucleotides read TGTGCCAGCAGTTCTGCCGAGGGGACAGGGGGCAGGCAGCCCCAGCATTTT. Residues: CASSSAEGTGGRQPQHF.